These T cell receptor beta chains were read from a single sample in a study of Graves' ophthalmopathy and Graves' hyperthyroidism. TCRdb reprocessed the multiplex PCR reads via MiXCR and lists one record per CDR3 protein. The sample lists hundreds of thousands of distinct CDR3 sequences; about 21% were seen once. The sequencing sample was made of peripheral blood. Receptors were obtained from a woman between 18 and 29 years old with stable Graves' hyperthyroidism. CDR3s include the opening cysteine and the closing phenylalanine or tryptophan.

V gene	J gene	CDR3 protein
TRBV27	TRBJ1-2	CASSPISGTRGLNGYTF
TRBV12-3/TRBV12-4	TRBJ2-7	CASSFGLAGNEQYF
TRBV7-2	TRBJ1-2	CASSLGRGVRGYTF
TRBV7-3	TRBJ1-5	CASSFPWANQPQHF
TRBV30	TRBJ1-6	CAWGRTVPEPLHF
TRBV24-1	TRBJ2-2	CATSDFRDRAGTGELFF
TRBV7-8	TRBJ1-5	CASSLARRGRRIQPQHF
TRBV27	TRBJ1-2	CASSLSQENYGYTF
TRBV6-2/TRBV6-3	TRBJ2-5	CASSYGGIRQETQYF
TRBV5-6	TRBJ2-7	CASTFRAGVSYEQYF
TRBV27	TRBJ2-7	CASRTGLAGSYEQYF
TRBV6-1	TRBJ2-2	CASSEGLTGELFF
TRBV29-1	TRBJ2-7	CSVGLSYEQYF
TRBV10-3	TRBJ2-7	CAMGQGASYEQYF
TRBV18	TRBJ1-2	CASSPTDRDQGYTF
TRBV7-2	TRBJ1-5	CASSLINSNQPQHF
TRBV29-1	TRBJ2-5	CSVEDEGLSLETQYF
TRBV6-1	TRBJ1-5	CASSEESRVTSNQPQHF
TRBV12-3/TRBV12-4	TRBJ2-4	CASSWQGSKNIKYF
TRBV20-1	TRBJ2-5	CSARMGQETQYF
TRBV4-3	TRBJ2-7	CASSQGRSYEQYF
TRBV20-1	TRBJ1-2	CSAMGENYGYTF
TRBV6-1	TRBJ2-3	CASTEGDLEVDTQYF
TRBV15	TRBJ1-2	CATSREGTGRDGYTF
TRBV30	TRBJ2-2	CAWSAGPSNTGELFF
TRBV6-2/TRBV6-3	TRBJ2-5	CASSPSSGTTNGETQYF
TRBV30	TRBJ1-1	CAWNRAAEAFF
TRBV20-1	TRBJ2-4	CSASSGREAKNIQYF
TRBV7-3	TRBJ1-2	CASSCPGNGYTF
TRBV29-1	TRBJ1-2	CSVEGEGYGYTF
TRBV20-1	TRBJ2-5	CSARDPEGAGVETQYF
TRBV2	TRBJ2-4	CASIPQAAKNIQYF
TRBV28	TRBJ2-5	CASSLTGLAQETQYF
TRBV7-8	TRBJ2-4	CASSTAGTSGRWAKNIQYF
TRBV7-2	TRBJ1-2	CASSLAEGGYTF
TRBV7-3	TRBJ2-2	CASSLNSRGELFF
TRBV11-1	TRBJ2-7	CASSRQVGTYYEQYF
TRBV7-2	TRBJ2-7	CASSLSVIAAYEQYF
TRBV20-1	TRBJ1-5	CSARDPRQGSNQPQHF
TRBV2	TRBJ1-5	CASSHVPGAVANQPQHF